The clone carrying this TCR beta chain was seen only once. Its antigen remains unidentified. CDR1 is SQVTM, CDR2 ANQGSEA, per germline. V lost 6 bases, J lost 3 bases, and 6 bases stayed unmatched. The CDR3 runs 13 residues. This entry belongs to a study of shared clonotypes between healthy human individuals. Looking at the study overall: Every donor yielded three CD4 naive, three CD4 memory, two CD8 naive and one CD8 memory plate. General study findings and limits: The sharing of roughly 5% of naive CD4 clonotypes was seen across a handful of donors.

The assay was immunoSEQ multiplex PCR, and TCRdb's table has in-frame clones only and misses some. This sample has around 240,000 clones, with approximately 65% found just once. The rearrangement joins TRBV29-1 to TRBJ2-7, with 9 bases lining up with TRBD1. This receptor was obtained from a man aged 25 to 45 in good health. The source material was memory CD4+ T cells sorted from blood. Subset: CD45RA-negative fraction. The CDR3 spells CSVRQGGDYEQYF. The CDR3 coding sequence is TGCAGCGTCCGACAGGGGGGGGACTACGAGCAGTACTTC.